This T cell receptor beta chain was captured in a study of cytomegalovirus exposure and HLA in healthy donors. The study ran its PCR with 60 Vbeta and 13 Jbeta primers. Some clones are missing from TCRdb's copy, which holds only in-frame ones; the method was immunoSEQ multiplex PCR. Altogether 100,000 or so clones are present, under 70% being singletons, with the ten largest covering over 2%. Germline loops: CDR1 MNHEY, CDR2 SMNVEV (reference sequence). V lost 7 bases and J lost 2, with 18 bases in between. This CDR3 contains 15 residues. The chain has TRBV27 and TRBJ2-7, with D tentatively TRBD2 (7 bases). This TCR was recovered from a man in his forties or fifties in good health and CMV-seronegative. Material for sequencing was PBMCs. The chain's CDR3 is CASTQGGTTAYEQYF. CDR3 nucleotide sequence: TGTGCCAGCACACAAGGGGGGACTACCGCCTACGAGCAGTACTTC.